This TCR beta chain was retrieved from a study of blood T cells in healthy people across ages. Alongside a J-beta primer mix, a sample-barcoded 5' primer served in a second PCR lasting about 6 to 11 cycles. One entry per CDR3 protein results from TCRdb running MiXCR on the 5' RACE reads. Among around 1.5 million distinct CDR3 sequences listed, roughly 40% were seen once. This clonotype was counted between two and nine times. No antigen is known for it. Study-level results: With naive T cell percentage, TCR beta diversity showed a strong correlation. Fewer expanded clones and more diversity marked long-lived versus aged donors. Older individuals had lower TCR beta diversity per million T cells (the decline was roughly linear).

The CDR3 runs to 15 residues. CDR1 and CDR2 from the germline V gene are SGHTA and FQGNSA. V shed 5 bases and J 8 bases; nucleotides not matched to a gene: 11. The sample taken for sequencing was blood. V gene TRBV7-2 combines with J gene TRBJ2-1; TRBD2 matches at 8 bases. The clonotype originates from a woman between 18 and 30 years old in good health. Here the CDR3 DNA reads TGTGCCAGCAGCCCCGGGGGGGCCCCTTCCCATGAGCAGTTCTTC. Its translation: CASSPGGAPSHEQFF.